These T cell receptor beta chains were read from a single sample in a study of cytomegalovirus exposure and HLA in healthy donors. The data were produced by immunoSEQ multiplex PCR, yet TCRdb's version contains in-frame clones alone and is incomplete. The repertoire has approximately 61,000 clones, approximately 78% of them found once; the top ten carry about 8%. The sequenced sample consisted of PBMCs. All receptors come from a man between 18 and 35 years old in good health and CMV-seropositive. Each CDR3 is given with its conserved first and last residue. Each record gives: CDR3 protein, CDR3 DNA, V gene, J gene, clone size, D gene. D genes are given only for firm matches. Size tells how often a clone was seen (once, few, many) or the class of an expanded clone, and some rows leave it out.

CAWSVPGTYEQYF	TGTGCCTGGAGTGTGCCCGGGACCTACGAGCAGTACTTC	TRBV30	TRBJ2-7	.	.
CATSRDLGGLGEQYF	TGTGCCACCAGCAGAGATCTGGGGGGGCTGGGCGAGCAGTACTTC	TRBV15	TRBJ2-7	.	.
CASSEVDEQFF	TGTGCCAGCAGTGAAGTCGATGAGCAGTTCTTC	TRBV25-1	TRBJ2-1	.	.
CASSSTGETYGYTF	TGTGCCAGCAGTTCGACAGGGGAAACCTATGGCTACACCTTC	TRBV28	TRBJ1-2	once	TRBD1
CAWSGLTPETQYF	TGTGCCTGGAGTGGGCTTACACCGGAGACCCAGTACTTC	TRBV30	TRBJ2-5	.	.
CASSYGLAGSYEQYF	TGCGCCAGCAGCTACGGACTAGCGGGTTCTTACGAGCAGTACTTC	TRBV4-1	TRBJ2-7	few	TRBD2
CASSTGGLPATDTQYF	TGCGCCAGCAGCACCGGGGGACTACCTGCCACAGATACGCAGTATTTT	TRBV5-1	TRBJ2-3	.	TRBD2
CSVSRGGTDAQYF	TGCAGCGTTTCTAGGGGGGGCACAGATGCGCAGTATTTT	TRBV29-1	TRBJ2-3	few	.
CASSTRQGNTEAFF	TGTGCCAGCAGTACCCGACAGGGGAACACTGAAGCTTTCTTT	TRBV6-5	TRBJ1-1	.	TRBD1
CASSPLEDTQYF	TGCGCCAGCAGCCCCTTGGAGGATACGCAGTATTTT	TRBV5-1	TRBJ2-3	.	.
CASSLGDRAGANVLTF	TGTGCCAGCAGCTTGGGGGACAGGGCCGGGGCCAACGTCCTGACTTTC	TRBV5-8	TRBJ2-6	.	TRBD1
CAQGGGAFEQFF	TGTGCCCAGGGCGGGGGGGCTTTTGAGCAGTTCTTC	TRBV30	TRBJ2-1	few	TRBD2
CASSLRQVNEKLFF	TGTGCCAGCAGCCTACGACAGGTTAATGAAAAACTGTTTTTT	TRBV5-5	TRBJ1-4	few	.
CASSSDRGGVNTEAFF	TGTGCCAGCAGCTCGGACAGGGGAGGGGTAAACACTGAAGCTTTCTTT	TRBV11-2	TRBJ1-1	.	TRBD1
CASSLDRENTEAFF	TGCGCCAGCAGCCTAGACAGGGAGAACACTGAAGCTTTCTTT	TRBV4-1	TRBJ1-1	few	TRBD1